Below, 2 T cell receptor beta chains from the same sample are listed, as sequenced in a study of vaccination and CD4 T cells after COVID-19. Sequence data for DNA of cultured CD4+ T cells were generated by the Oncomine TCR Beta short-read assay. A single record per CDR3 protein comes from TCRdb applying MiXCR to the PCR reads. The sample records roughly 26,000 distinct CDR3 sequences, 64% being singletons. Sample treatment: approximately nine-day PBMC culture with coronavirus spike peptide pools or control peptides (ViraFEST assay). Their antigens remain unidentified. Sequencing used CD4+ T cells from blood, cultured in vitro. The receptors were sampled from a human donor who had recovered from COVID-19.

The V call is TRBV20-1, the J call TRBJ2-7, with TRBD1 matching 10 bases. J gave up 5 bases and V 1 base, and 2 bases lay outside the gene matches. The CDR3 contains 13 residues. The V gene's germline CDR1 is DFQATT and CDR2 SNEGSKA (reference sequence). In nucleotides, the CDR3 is TGCAGTGCTAGAGCGGGACAGGGGAACGAGCAGTACTTC. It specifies CSARAGQGNEQYF.

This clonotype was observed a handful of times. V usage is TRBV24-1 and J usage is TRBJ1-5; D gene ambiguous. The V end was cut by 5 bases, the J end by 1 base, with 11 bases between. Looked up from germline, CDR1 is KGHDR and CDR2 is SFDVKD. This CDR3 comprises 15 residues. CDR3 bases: TGTGCCACCAGTGCCGCTTCGGGAAGCAATCAGCCCCAGCATTTT. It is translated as CATSAASGSNQPQHF.